One sample yielded the 24 T cell receptor beta chains listed below, sequenced in a study of shared clonotypes between healthy human individuals. Data came from immunoSEQ multiplex PCR; TCRdb stores just in-frame clones and leaves some out. The sample shows some 800,000 clones, around 93% of them seen only once. CD45RO-negative, CCR7-positively selected cells formed the naive CD8 fraction, excluding terminally differentiated effector memory CD45RA+ cells. The specimen sequenced was naive CD8+ T cells sorted from blood. These receptors all come from a man aged 25-45 years in good health.

The gene calls are TRBV14 and TRBJ2-5; 13 positions agree with TRBD2. Germline lookup yields CDR1 SGHDN and CDR2 FVKESK. V lost 4 bases to trimming and J lost 5 bases; unmatched junction nucleotides: 4. The CDR3 contains 15 residues. In DNA, the CDR3 is TGTGCCAGCAGCCGGACTAGCGGGAGAGGGGAGACCCAGTACTTC. This sequence encodes CASSRTSGRGETQYF.

This chain links TRBV5-5 with TRBJ1-1; 7 bases align to TRBD1. This CDR3 has 16 residues. Losses at the gene ends were 3 bases for V and 0 bases for J; bases not matched to a gene: 8. From germline, CDR1 is SGHKS and CDR2 YYEKEE (reference sequence). In DNA, the CDR3 is TGTGCCAGCAGCTCCGAGCCGGGACAGTTGAACACTGAAGCTTTCTTT. Its translation: CASSSEPGQLNTEAFF.

This clone has only one observation. This chain connects TRBV5-1 to TRBJ2-7; a possible D gene is TRBD1 (5 bases). This CDR3 spans 14 amino acids. V was clipped by 5 bases and J by 0 bases, with 12 bases between them. The V gene's germline CDR1 is SGHRS and CDR2 YFSETQ. The CDR3 DNA sequence: TGCGCCAGCAGGGTCAGGGTTGGCTCCTACGAGCAGTACTTC. Its translation is CASRVRVGSYEQYF.

This rearrangement joins TRBV7-9 to TRBJ2-3; the D is unclear. The CDR3 consists of 14 residues. With 1 base removed from V and 1 base from J, the gap between germline ends came to 6 bases. The germline V gene has CDR1 SEHNR and CDR2 FQNEAQ (reference sequence). For the CDR3, the DNA is TGTGCCAGCAGCTTAGGTGGTCGCACAGATACGCAGTATTTT. It translates to CASSLGGRTDTQYF.

The chain joins TRBV27 to TRBJ1-1, with 8 bases fitting TRBD1. CDR1 and CDR2 from the germline V gene are MNHEY and SMNVEV (reference sequence). The ends lost 3 bases at V and 7 bases at J; junction bases unmatched: 4. The CDR3 sequence is 13 residues long. CDR3 coding DNA: TGTGCCAGCAGTTTGACAGGGGCCCGTGAAGCTTTCTTT. Its protein is CASSLTGAREAFF.

The DNA for the CDR3 is TGCGCCAGCAGCCCCGGGACAGGGGGAAATGAGCAGTTCTTC. Protein product: CASSPGTGGNEQFF. The genes are TRBV5-1 and TRBJ2-1; 11 bases fit TRBD1. CDR1 SGHRS and CDR2 YFSETQ come from the germline V gene. This CDR3 contains 14 residues. V dropped 4 bases and J dropped 7; count of bases not matched to a gene: 4.

The chain couples TRBV4-1 to TRBJ2-1; TRBD1 is a possible D gene (6 bases). Germline V gene sequence: CDR1 MGHRA, CDR2 YSYEKL. With 5 bases removed from V and 5 bases from J, the gap between germline ends came to 7 bases. CDR3 length: 12 residues. CDR3 sequence (DNA): TGCGCCAGCAGCAGACAGGACAATGAGCAGTTCTTC. Its protein is CASSRQDNEQFF.

This clone was seen only a few times. The chain recombines TRBV15 with TRBJ1-5; tentatively, D is TRBD1 (5 bases). V was shortened by 5 bases and J by 4 bases, with 12 bases between the two germline ends. This CDR3 region has 14 residues. Germline-derived CDR1 and CDR2 are LNHNV and YYDKDF (reference sequence). CDR3 nucleotides: TGTGCCACCAGCCTGGATGGGGGGAATCAGCCCCAGCATTTT. Translation gives CATSLDGGNQPQHF.

The chain carries TRBV2 and TRBJ2-4; 10 nucleotides agree with TRBD2. The CDR3 totals 16 residues. The ends lost 1 base at V and 5 bases at J; junction bases unmatched: 5. Germline V CDR1 and CDR2: SNHLY, FYNNEI. In nucleotides, the CDR3 is TGTGCCAGCAGTGAAGGGCTAGCGGGAGTCGAAAACATTCAGTACTTC. It encodes CASSEGLAGVENIQYF.

A note on this clone: This may stem from a read error, because a much larger clone lies one nucleotide away. V is TRBV7-2 and J is TRBJ1-1; the D gene is possibly TRBD1 (6 bases). The germline V gene has CDR1 SGHTA and CDR2 FQGNSA. CDR3 length: 13 residues. The V and J ends lost 4 bases and 3 bases respectively, with 9 bases between them. CDR3: CASSSPGDTEAFF. The DNA for the CDR3 is TGTGCCAGCAGCTCGCCAGGGGACACTGAAGCTTTCTTT.

This chain links TRBV4-1 with TRBJ2-7; 7 positions agree with TRBD2. The CDR3 is 15 amino acids. J lost 2 bases, V lost 1 base, and 5 bases had no gene match. CDR1 is MGHRA and CDR2 is YSYEKL in the germline V gene. In DNA form, the CDR3 reads TGCGCCAGCAGCCAAGTAGTGGCGGGAGCCTACGAGCAGTACTTC. Its translation: CASSQVVAGAYEQYF.

The chain recombines TRBV18 with TRBJ2-7; 7 bases line up with TRBD1. The germline V gene has CDR1 KGHSH and CDR2 LQKENI. This CDR3 is 16 amino acids long. The ends lost 3 bases at V and 2 bases at J; junction bases unmatched: 10. In DNA, the CDR3 is TGTGCCAGCTCACCTCGAGACAGGGTAAGCCCCTACGAGCAGTACTTC. Translating gives CASSPRDRVSPYEQYF.

This clone was seen once. This sequence joins TRBV7-9 and TRBJ2-5; D is unresolved. V was trimmed by 4 bases and J by 1 base, leaving 16 bases between them. The CDR3 sequence is 16 residues long. Germline CDR1 and CDR2: SEHNR and FQNEAQ (reference sequence). The DNA for the CDR3 is TGTGCCAGCAGCTCCTCAGACGATGCCACCCAAGAGACCCAGTACTTC. Translating it yields CASSSSDDATQETQYF.

This rearrangement joins TRBV9 to TRBJ2-1, with 10 bases matching TRBD2. With V trimmed by 0 bases and J by 9 bases, 6 bases remained unmatched. CDR1 SGDLS and CDR2 YYNGEE come from the germline V gene. The CDR3 spans 15 residues. CDR3 coding DNA: TGTGCCAGCAGCGTAGCCCCCCCTAGCGGGGGTGAGCAGTTCTTC. It is translated as CASSVAPPSGGEQFF. The complete variable domain, with remaining parts taken from reference TRBV9 and TRBJ2-1, reads DSGVTQTPKHLITATGQRVTLRCSPRSGDLSVYWYQQSLDQGLQFLIQYYNGEERAKGNILERFSAQQFPDLHSELNLSSLELGDSALYFCASSVAPPSGGEQFFGPGTRLTVL.

The chain recombines TRBV5-8 with TRBJ1-5, with D unclear. Germline lookup yields CDR1 SGHTS and CDR2 YDEGEE. V shed 0 bases and J shed 4 bases, with 14 bases lying between them. The CDR3 has 16 amino acids. CDR3 in DNA: TGTGCCAGCAGCTTGGGACTTTCCTCAGTTAATCAGCCCCAGCATTTT. Amino acid sequence: CASSLGLSSVNQPQHF.

A note on this clone: Other DNA variants within this sample encode the same CDR3. CDR3 nucleotides: TGTGCCAGCAGCTTGGGCTTCACAGATACGCAGTATTTT. The encoded protein is CASSLGFTDTQYF. The chain is built from TRBV11-2 and TRBJ2-3, with D uncertain. CDR3 length: 13 residues. Germline CDR1 is SGHAT and CDR2 is FQNNGV. V lost 3 bases and J 2 bases, leaving 6 bases between the germline ends.

The chain carries TRBV5-4 and TRBJ2-1; the match to TRBD2 covers 10 bases. This CDR3 region has 14 residues. Looked up from germline, CDR1 is SGHNT and CDR2 is YYREEE (reference sequence). V gave up 9 bases and J gave up 4 bases; unmatched junction bases: 7. The CDR3 loop is CAISSGRDYNEQFF. CDR3 nucleotide sequence: TGTGCCATTTCTAGCGGGAGAGATTACAATGAGCAGTTCTTC.

The chain links TRBV7-9 to TRBJ2-5; D may be TRBD2 (7 bases). Between the trimmed V and J ends, which lost 7 bases and 5 bases, there was a span of 20 bases. This CDR3 has 15 amino acids. CDR1 is SEHNR, CDR2 FQNEAQ, per germline (reference sequence). The CDR3 reads CASTSGEWRGETQYF. The CDR3 nucleotides read TGTGCCAGCACCTCAGGGGAGTGGCGGGGGGAGACCCAGTACTTC.

The J gene is TRBJ1-5, the V gene TRBV5-6, with 11 bases identical to TRBD1. The V gene's germline CDR1 is SGHDT and CDR2 YYEEEE. The CDR3 has 16 amino acids. Trimming took 3 bases from V and 5 from J; bases not matched to a gene: 7. CDR3 sequence reads: CASSSRTGGVDQPQHF. The CDR3 DNA is TGTGCCAGCAGCTCCCGGACAGGGGGCGTGGATCAGCCCCAGCATTTT. Looking up the rest from reference TRBV5-6 and TRBJ1-5 gives the full variable domain: DAGVTQSPTHLIKTRGQQVTLRCSPKSGHDTVSWYQQALGQGPQFIFQYYEEEERQRGNFPDRFSGHQFPNYSSELNVNALLLGDSALYLCASSSRTGGVDQPQHFGDGTRLSIL.

The chain joins TRBV7-9 to TRBJ1-5; D gene ambiguous. The length of the CDR3 is 14 residues. Looked up from germline, CDR1 is SEHNR and CDR2 is FQNEAQ (reference sequence). V dropped 1 base and J dropped 6 bases, with 10 bases sitting between them. The DNA of the CDR3 is TGTGCCAGCAGCTTAGGGGGTCTCGGTCAGCCCCAGCATTTT. Translated: CASSLGGLGQPQHF.

The chain has TRBV6-5 and TRBJ1-1; D is undetermined. Trimming took 2 bases from V and 3 from J, leaving 7 bases between them. The CDR3 loop spans 13 amino acids. Looked up from germline, CDR1 is MNHEY and CDR2 is SVGAGI. CDR3 coding DNA: TGTGCCAGCAGTTACAGTAGGGACACTGAAGCTTTCTTT. Translated, it gives CASSYSRDTEAFF.

This clone was counted a few times. The rearrangement uses TRBV6-5 and TRBJ2-7; D remains ambiguous. CDR1 and CDR2 (germline): MNHEY, SVGAGI. V was clipped by 0 bases and J by 7 bases, with 13 bases between them. The CDR3 runs to 14 residues. In DNA, the CDR3 is TGTGCCAGCAGTTACTCTCATAGGAATATAGAGCAGTACTTC. Translation gives CASSYSHRNIEQYF.

In this sample, this clone turned up once. V and J are TRBV19 and TRBJ2-7, with 7 bases lining up with TRBD2. V was pared by 6 bases and J by 2 bases, with 4 bases of the junction left unmatched. Germline V gives CDR1 LNHDA, CDR2 SQIVND (reference sequence). The length of the CDR3 is 13 residues. CDR3 nucleotides: TGTGCCAGTAGCCCGGGACTAACCTACGAGCAGTACTTC. It codes for CASSPGLTYEQYF. Variable domain in full (rest from reference TRBV19 and TRBJ2-7): DGGITQSPKYLFRKEGQNVTLSCEQNLNHDAMYWYRQDPGQGLRLIYYSQIVNDFQKGDIAEGYSVSREKKESFPLTVTSAQKNPTAFYLCASSPGLTYEQYFGPGTRLTVT.

The chain has TRBV27 and TRBJ2-1, with 10 bases matching TRBD2. Germline CDR1 is MNHEY and CDR2 is SMNVEV (reference sequence). The length of the CDR3 is 15 residues. The V segment lost 6 bases and the J segment 6 bases; nucleotides outside the gene matches: 8. CDR3 sequence reads: CASSLPSSGGNEQFF. The CDR3 nucleotides are TGTGCCAGCAGCTTACCGTCTAGCGGGGGCAATGAGCAGTTCTTC.